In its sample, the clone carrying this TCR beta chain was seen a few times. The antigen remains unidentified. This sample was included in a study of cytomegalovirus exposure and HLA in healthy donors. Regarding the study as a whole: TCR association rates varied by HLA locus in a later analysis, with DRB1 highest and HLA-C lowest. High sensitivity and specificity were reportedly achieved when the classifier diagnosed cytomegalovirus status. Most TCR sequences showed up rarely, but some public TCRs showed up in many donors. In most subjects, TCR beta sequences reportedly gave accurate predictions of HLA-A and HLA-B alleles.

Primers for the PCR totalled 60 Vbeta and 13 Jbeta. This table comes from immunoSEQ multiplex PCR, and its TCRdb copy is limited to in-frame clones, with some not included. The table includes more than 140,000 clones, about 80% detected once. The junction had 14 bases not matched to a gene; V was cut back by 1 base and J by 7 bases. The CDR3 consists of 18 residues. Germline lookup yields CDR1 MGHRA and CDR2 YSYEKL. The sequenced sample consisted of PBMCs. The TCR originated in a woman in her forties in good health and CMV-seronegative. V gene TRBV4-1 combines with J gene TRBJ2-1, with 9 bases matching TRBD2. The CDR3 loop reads CASSQAAAFSGSDNEQFF. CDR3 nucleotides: TGCGCCAGCAGCCAAGCCGCCGCTTTTAGCGGGAGTGATAATGAGCAGTTCTTC.